These 27 T cell receptor beta chains came from one sample sequenced in a study of blood T cell repertoires in COVID-19. Sequenced by immunoSEQ multiplex PCR; TCRdb stores in-frame clones only, minus some. This sample has 50,000 to 65,000 clones; 85% to 95% occur once, and the top ten carry around 4.6%. Sequencing was done on a sample of peripheral blood. The receptor set was obtained from a man aged 50-60 years with active COVID-19.

The J gene is TRBJ1-4, the V gene TRBV4-1; D is possibly TRBD1 (6 bases). The CDR3 has 16 residues. The V and J ends lost 1 base and 7 bases respectively, with 16 bases between them. Germline values: CDR1 MGHRA, CDR2 YSYEKL. In DNA form, the CDR3 reads TGCGCCAGCAGCCAAGGACCGCTCCTAGGGGGTGAAAAACTGTTTTTT. This gives the protein CASSQGPLLGGEKLFF.

This clone was seen a single time. The rearrangement uses TRBV19 and TRBJ1-1; 9 bases match TRBD1. Germline V gene sequence: CDR1 LNHDA, CDR2 SQIVND (reference sequence). V gave up 4 bases and J gave up 5 bases; unmatched junction bases: 17. The CDR3 is made up of 18 amino acids. In nucleotides, the CDR3 is TGTGCCAGTAGTAAGTTTGCCTCTACAGGGGGCGCGTATACTGAAGCTTTCTTT. Its translation: CASSKFASTGGAYTEAFF.

This chain connects TRBV19 to TRBJ1-2, with 8 bases identical to TRBD1. The CDR3 has 15 residues. V lost 3 bases, J lost 0 bases, and 3 bases stayed unmatched. CDR1 is LNHDA, CDR2 SQIVND, per germline (reference sequence). This CDR3 reads CASSIPGQANYGYTF. DNA of the CDR3: TGTGCCAGTAGTATTCCGGGACAGGCTAACTATGGCTACACCTTC.

This clone was seen only once. The rearrangement joins TRBV6-2 or TRBV6-3 to TRBJ1-2; 12 bases are a match to TRBD1. J was trimmed by 8 bases and V by 0 bases; bases with no gene match: 4. The germline CDR1 and CDR2 sequences are MNHEY and SVGEGT. This CDR3 spans 15 amino acids. The CDR3: CASSYSGTGGGGYTF. Here the CDR3 DNA reads TGTGCCAGCAGTTACTCCGGGACAGGGGGCGGCGGCTACACCTTC.

The chain carries TRBV29-1 and TRBJ1-1; TRBD1 matches at 7 bases. From germline, CDR1 is SQVTM and CDR2 ANQGSEA. This CDR3 is built from 13 residues. V was pared by 5 bases and J by 6 bases, with 9 bases of the junction left unmatched. CDR3 region: CSVLTGFYAEAFF. The CDR3 DNA sequence: TGCAGCGTTCTGACAGGGTTTTACGCTGAAGCTTTCTTT.

The J gene is TRBJ2-1, the V gene TRBV14; the match to TRBD2 covers 9 bases. This CDR3 has 14 residues. Germline V gene sequence: CDR1 SGHDN, CDR2 FVKESK. J lost 3 bases, V lost 3 bases, and 0 bases had no gene match. In DNA, the CDR3 is TGTGCCAGCAGCCAGCGGGGGGGCTACAATGAGCAGTTCTTC. Amino acid sequence: CASSQRGGYNEQFF.

The rearrangement links TRBV21-1 to TRBJ2-7; the table's TRBD2 call for D was not verified on the DNA. TRBV21-1 is a pseudogene segment. This CDR3 has 16 residues. The CDR3 sequence is CASSKVRAGLSYEQYF. CDR3 DNA sequence: TGTGCCAGCAGCAAAGTTCGGGCGGGGCTGTCCTACGAGCAGTACTTC.

The CDR3 sequence: CASSLDGQGQETQYF. CDR3 coding DNA: TGTGCCAGCAGCTTAGATGGACAGGGACAAGAGACCCAGTACTTC. The gene calls are TRBV7-6 and TRBJ2-5; 8 nucleotides align to TRBD1. CDR1 and CDR2 from the germline V gene are SGHVS and FNYEAQ. This CDR3 is built from 15 residues. With V trimmed by 1 base and J by 2 bases, 3 bases remained unmatched.

This clone was detected once. The chain combines TRBV2 with TRBJ2-1; D may be TRBD1 (6 bases). The CDR3 is 14 residues long. Looked up from germline, CDR1 is SNHLY and CDR2 is FYNNEI. The ends were cut back, 6 bases at V and 4 bases at J, with 13 bases in the middle. The CDR3 is CASRPRGRYNEQFF. The CDR3 DNA is TGTGCCAGCAGACCAAGGGGGAGATACAATGAGCAGTTCTTC.

This chain links TRBV6-2 or TRBV6-3 with TRBJ2-2, with 8 positions matching TRBD2. V lost 5 bases and J lost 6; bases outside the gene matches: 8. This CDR3 spans 15 amino acids. Germline CDR1 reads MNHEY; CDR2 reads SVGEGT. CDR3 bases: TGTGCCAGCAGTCCCGGGGGGGCCGGGTCCGGGGAGCTGTTTTTT. Protein: CASSPGGAGSGELFF.

The V and J genes are TRBV2 and TRBJ2-5; TRBD2 is a possible D gene (6 bases). V dropped 4 bases and J dropped 5 bases, with 23 bases sitting between them. The CDR3 consists of 17 residues. Germline assignment: CDR1 SNHLY and CDR2 FYNNEI. CDR3 nucleotide sequence: TGTGCCAGCAGTGCCCCGATAGGACGGTTTCGGGAGGAGACCCAGTACTTC. Amino acids: CASSAPIGRFREETQYF.

The chain is built from TRBV11-3 and TRBJ1-1; D not certain. This CDR3 contains 14 residues. Germline V gene lookup returns CDR1 SGHNT and CDR2 YENEEA. Trimming left V 0 bases short and J 6 bases short, with 11 bases between. The CDR3 spells CASSLETKAPEAFF. In nucleotides, the CDR3 is TGTGCCAGCAGCTTAGAGACAAAAGCACCTGAAGCTTTCTTT.

This chain links TRBV7-9 with TRBJ1-1; TRBD1 aligns across 7 bases. The V and J ends lost 5 bases and 0 bases, in that order; junction bases with no gene match: 6. The CDR3 length is 15 residues. Germline CDR1 is SEHNR and CDR2 is FQNEAQ (reference sequence). The chain's CDR3 is CASSHRGGMNTEAFF. As DNA, the CDR3 is TGTGCCAGCAGCCACAGGGGCGGGATGAACACTGAAGCTTTCTTT.

This chain joins TRBV5-1 and TRBJ2-3; 11 bases map to TRBD2. J was trimmed by 4 bases and V by 4 bases; bases with no gene match: 2. CDR1 and CDR2 from the germline V gene are SGHRS and YFSETQ. The CDR3 totals 14 residues. The CDR3, as DNA: TGCGCCAGCAGCGAGACTAGCGGGGCAGATACGCAGTATTTT. Its translation: CASSETSGADTQYF.

The rearrangement links TRBV2 to TRBJ2-5; 10 bases agree with TRBD2. The CDR3 spans 15 residues. The V and J ends lost 5 bases and 1 base, in that order; junction bases with no gene match: 4. Per the germline V gene, CDR1 is SNHLY and CDR2 is FYNNEI. CDR3 sequence (DNA): TGTGCCAGCAGTCGGACTAGCGGTGCCCAAGAGACCCAGTACTTC. It specifies CASSRTSGAQETQYF. The variable domain in full, with the rest retrieved from reference TRBV2 and TRBJ2-5, is EPEVTQTPSHQVTQMGQEVILRCVPISNHLYFYWYRQILGQKVEFLVSFYNNEISEKSEIFDDQFSVERPDGSNFTLKIRSTKLEDSAMYFCASSRTSGAQETQYFGPGTRLLVL.

This chain joins TRBV14 and TRBJ1-1, with D tentatively TRBD1 (6 bases). From germline, CDR1 is SGHDN and CDR2 FVKESK. Trimming left V 3 bases short and J 1 base short, with 12 bases between. The CDR3 is made up of 15 amino acids. This CDR3 reads CASSQRMDRNTEAFF. CDR3 nucleotides: TGTGCCAGCAGCCAGCGGATGGACAGGAACACTGAAGCTTTCTTT.

This rearrangement joins TRBV3-1 (or the pseudogene TRBV3-2) to TRBJ1-6; no clear D. V was pared by 0 bases and J by 6 bases, with 6 bases between. The CDR3 runs 14 residues. Germline lookup yields CDR1 LGHDT and CDR2 YNNKEL (reference sequence). The CDR3: CASSQDLVNSPLHF. The CDR3 DNA sequence: TGTGCCAGCAGCCAAGATCTCGTTAATTCACCCCTCCACTTT.

The chain recombines TRBV9 with TRBJ1-2; TRBD1 matches 8 bases. The J segment lost 4 bases and the V segment lost 0 bases, leaving 8 bases of the junction unmatched. This CDR3 contains 16 residues. Germline lookup yields CDR1 SGDLS and CDR2 YYNGEE. The CDR3 sequence is CASSVGGAGGSYGYTF. In DNA form, the CDR3 reads TGTGCCAGCAGCGTAGGTGGTGCAGGGGGCTCCTATGGCTACACCTTC.

This chain uses TRBV10-3 with TRBJ2-7, with D possibly being TRBD1 (6 bases). V gave up 3 bases and J gave up 2 bases, with 14 bases separating them. Germline CDR1 ENHRY, CDR2 SYGVKD. This CDR3 contains 15 residues. The CDR3 DNA follows: TGTGCCATCAGTGAATCGGGGACAAGGACCTACGAGCAGTACTTC. This encodes CAISESGTRTYEQYF.

The J gene is TRBJ1-2, the V gene TRBV28; no clear D. The V gene lost 2 bases and the J gene lost 8 bases, with 12 bases spanning the gap. The CDR3 spans 13 residues. Germline V gene lookup returns CDR1 MDHEN and CDR2 SYDVKM. The CDR3 protein is CASSLPQARGYTF. For the CDR3, the DNA is TGTGCCAGCAGTTTACCCCAGGCAAGGGGCTACACCTTC.

The V call is TRBV29-1, the J call TRBJ2-7; D is possibly TRBD2 (6 bases). Looked up from germline, CDR1 is SQVTM and CDR2 is ANQGSEA. The ends were cut back, 0 bases at V and 3 bases at J, with 9 bases in the middle. CDR3 length: 13 amino acids. In DNA, the CDR3 is TGCAGCGTTGAAGACGTGCGGGACTACGAGCAGTACTTC. Encoded protein: CSVEDVRDYEQYF.

As DNA, the CDR3 is TGTGCCAGCAGCTTGGACAGGGGGCGATTCTACAATTACGAGCAGTACTTC. This codes for CASSLDRGRFYNYEQYF. The chain is built from TRBV5-6 and TRBJ2-7; TRBD1 agrees at 9 bases. CDR1 is SGHDT and CDR2 is YYEEEE in the germline V gene. The CDR3 is 17 residues long. The ends lost 0 bases at V and 4 bases at J; junction bases unmatched: 11.

The chain couples TRBV11-2 to TRBJ2-7, with TRBD2 matching over 9 bases. J was trimmed by 3 bases and V by 1 base; bases with no gene match: 10. Per the germline V gene, CDR1 is SGHAT and CDR2 is FQNNGV. The CDR3 has 17 amino acids. CDR3 region: CASSLARSGGSLYEQYF. The CDR3 nucleotides are TGTGCCAGCAGCTTAGCGCGTAGCGGGGGTTCCCTCTACGAGCAGTACTTC.

This clone was counted a single time. This chain uses TRBV27 with TRBJ2-7, with 7 bases fitting TRBD2. The germline V gene has CDR1 MNHEY and CDR2 SMNVEV (reference sequence). V dropped 4 bases and J dropped 2; count of bases not matched to a gene: 8. This CDR3 spans 15 amino acids. The CDR3 sequence: CASSWRGLGTYEQYF. CDR3 sequence (DNA): TGTGCCAGCAGTTGGCGAGGACTAGGAACCTACGAGCAGTACTTC.

The chain carries TRBV10-3 and TRBJ1-2; TRBD1 matches 12 bases. Trimming cost V 6 bases and J 6 bases; bases outside gene matches: 5. Germline-derived CDR1 and CDR2 are ENHRY and SYGVKD. The CDR3 runs to 14 residues. In DNA form, the CDR3 reads TGTGCCATCAGACCGGGACAGGGGGCAAATGGCTACACCTTC. It is translated as CAIRPGQGANGYTF.

The chain joins TRBV3-1 (or the pseudogene TRBV3-2) to TRBJ2-3; 9 nucleotides agree with TRBD2. The CDR3 sequence is 18 residues long. With 1 base clipped from V and 0 bases from J, the junction kept 8 bases outside the gene matches. The germline V gene encodes CDR1 LGHDT and CDR2 YNNKEL (reference sequence). The CDR3 bases are TGTGCCAGCAGCCAAGGCCAAGCGGGGGGCTCTAGCACAGATACGCAGTATTTT. Protein product: CASSQGQAGGSSTDTQYF.

This chain links TRBV4-1 with TRBJ2-1, with D hard to call. From germline, CDR1 is MGHRA and CDR2 YSYEKL. The CDR3 has 13 residues. The V end lost 4 bases, the J end lost 5 bases, and 9 bases lay between the germline ends. This CDR3 is CASSPSTHNEQFF. The CDR3, as DNA: TGCGCCAGCAGCCCCTCTACCCACAATGAGCAGTTCTTC.